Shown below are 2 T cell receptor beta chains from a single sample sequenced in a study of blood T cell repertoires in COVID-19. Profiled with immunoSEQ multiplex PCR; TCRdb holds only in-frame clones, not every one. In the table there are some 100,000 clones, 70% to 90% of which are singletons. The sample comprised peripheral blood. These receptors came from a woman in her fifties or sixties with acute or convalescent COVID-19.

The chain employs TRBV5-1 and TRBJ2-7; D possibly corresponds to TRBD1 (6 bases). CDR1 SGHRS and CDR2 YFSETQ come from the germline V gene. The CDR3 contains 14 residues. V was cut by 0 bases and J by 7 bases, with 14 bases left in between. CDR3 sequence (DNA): TGCGCCAGCAGCTTGGAGGGACACCAAACGGAGCAGTACTTC. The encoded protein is CASSLEGHQTEQYF.

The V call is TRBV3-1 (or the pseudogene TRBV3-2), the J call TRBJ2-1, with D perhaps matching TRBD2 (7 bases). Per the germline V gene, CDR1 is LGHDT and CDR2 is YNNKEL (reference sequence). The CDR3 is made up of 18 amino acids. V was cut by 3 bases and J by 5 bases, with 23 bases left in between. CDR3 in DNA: TGTGCCAGCAGCCATTATAGGCGGAGGGAGGGGGGGGACAATGAGCAGTTCTTC. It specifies CASSHYRRREGGDNEQFF.